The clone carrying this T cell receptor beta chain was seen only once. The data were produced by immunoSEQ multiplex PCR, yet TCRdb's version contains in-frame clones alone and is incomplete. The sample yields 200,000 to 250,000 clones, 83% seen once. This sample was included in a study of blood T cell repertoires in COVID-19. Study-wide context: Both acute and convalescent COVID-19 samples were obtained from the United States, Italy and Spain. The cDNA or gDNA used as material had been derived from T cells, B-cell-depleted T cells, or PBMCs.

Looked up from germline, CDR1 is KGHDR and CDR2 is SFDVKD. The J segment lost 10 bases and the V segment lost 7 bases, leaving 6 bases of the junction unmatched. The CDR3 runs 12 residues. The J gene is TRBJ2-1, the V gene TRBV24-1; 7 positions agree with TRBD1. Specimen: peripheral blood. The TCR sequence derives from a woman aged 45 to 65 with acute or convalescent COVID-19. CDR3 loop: CATRTRQGEQFF. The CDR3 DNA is TGTGCCACCAGGACCCGACAGGGCGAGCAGTTCTTC.